A single sample gave rise to the 27 T cell receptor beta chains below, sequenced in a study of vaccination and CD4 T cells after COVID-19. Treatment defined: approximately nine-day PBMC culture with coronavirus spike peptide pools or control peptides (ViraFEST assay). Sequencing of the DNA from cultured CD4+ T cells was carried out with the Oncomine TCR Beta short-read assay. TCRdb passed the PCR reads through MiXCR, listing each CDR3 protein once. The table records a few thousand distinct CDR3 sequences, about 30% of them present only once. These receptors are not linked to any known antigen. The sequencing input was CD4+ T cells from blood, cultured in vitro. The source of these receptors is a human donor who had recovered from COVID-19.

The CDR3, as DNA: TGTGCCAGCAGACACCGGGACATTTTTCTGTATGGCTACACCTTC. Protein product: CASRHRDIFLYGYTF. This sequence joins TRBV12-3 or TRBV12-4 and TRBJ1-2, with D possibly being TRBD1 (6 bases). V lost 6 bases, J lost 5 bases, and 19 bases lay in between. The CDR3 covers 15 residues.

This chain links TRBV11-2 with TRBJ2-3; tentative D call: TRBD2 (5 bases). Germline CDR1 is SGHAT and CDR2 is FQNNGV. This CDR3 contains 12 residues. Trimming pared 5 bases from V and 3 bases from J, leaving 6 bases between. CDR3 in DNA: TGTGCCAGCAGCCCGGGAACAGATACGCAGTATTTT. Protein: CASSPGTDTQYF. The full variable domain, its missing parts supplied by reference TRBV11-2 and TRBJ2-3, is EAGVAQSPRYKIIEKRQSVAFWCNPISGHATLYWYQQILGQGPKLLIQFQNNGVVDDSQLPKDRFSAERLKGVDSTLKIQPAKLEDSAVYLCASSPGTDTQYFGPGTRLTVL.

This clonotype is labeled large. The CDR3 sequence: CASSLAEMGSPLHF. CDR3 nucleotide sequence: TGTGCCAGCAGCTTGGCTGAGATGGGATCACCCCTCCACTTT. V and J are TRBV5-6 and TRBJ1-6; D not certain. This CDR3 contains 14 residues. The germline V gene encodes CDR1 SGHDT and CDR2 YYEEEE. Trimming cost V 0 bases and J 10 bases, with 11 bases left between them.

This clonotype has more than one count but fewer than ten. The chain has TRBV6-1 and TRBJ1-1, with TRBD1 matching over 8 bases. The CDR3 extends over 12 amino acids. Germline lookup yields CDR1 MNHNS and CDR2 SASEGT. With 5 bases clipped from V and 8 bases from J, the junction kept 4 bases outside the gene matches. The CDR3: CASSRDRIEAFF. The DNA for the CDR3 is TGTGCCAGCAGTCGGGACAGGATCGAAGCTTTCTTT.

In its sample, this clonotype was seen a few times. This chain connects TRBV2 to TRBJ2-7, with a tentative D call TRBD1 (5 bases). Germline V gene sequence: CDR1 SNHLY, CDR2 FYNNEI. Trimming took 7 bases from V and 6 from J, leaving 19 bases between them. The CDR3 spans 14 residues. Here the CDR3 reads CASNRQYGLSEQYF. CDR3 nucleotide sequence: TGTGCCAGCAACCGACAGTACGGGCTTTCCGAGCAGTACTTC.

This clonotype is judged medium-sized. The chain employs TRBV6-1 and TRBJ1-2; D is uncertain. CDR3 size: 14 residues. The V gene lost 5 bases and the J gene lost 6 bases, with 16 bases spanning the gap. Looked up from germline, CDR1 is MNHNS and CDR2 is SASEGT. The CDR3 protein is CASSPLPTPDGYTF. CDR3 sequence (DNA): TGTGCCAGCAGTCCCCTCCCCACACCGGATGGCTACACCTTC.

A few counts support this clonotype. The chain's CDR3 is CASSYSMTADRVRGGYTF. Here the CDR3 DNA reads TGTGCCAGCAGTTACTCGATGACGGCGGACAGGGTTCGAGGTGGCTACACCTTC. The gene calls are TRBV6-2 or TRBV6-3 and TRBJ1-2; 8 bases align to TRBD1. Trimming removed 0 bases from V and 7 bases from J; junction bases left unmatched: 16. Germline values: CDR1 MNHEY, CDR2 SVGEGT. The CDR3 is 18 amino acids.

There are a few counts of this clonotype. CDR3 nucleotides: TGTGCCAGCAGTTTATCGAGGGGGGGTGAGGGGCGCATTAGTACAGATACGCAGTATTTT. Encoded protein: CASSLSRGGEGRISTDTQYF. The J gene is TRBJ2-3, the V gene TRBV12-3 or TRBV12-4; perhaps TRBD2 as D (7 bases). This CDR3 contains 20 residues. V was clipped by 2 bases and J by 3 bases, with 27 bases between them.

By share, this clonotype counts as medium-sized. The chain uses TRBV25-1 and TRBJ1-5, with 7 nucleotides matching TRBD1. The junction had 19 bases not matched to a gene; V was cut back by 7 bases and J by 7 bases. The CDR3 totals 17 residues. Germline V CDR1 and CDR2: MGHDK, SYGVNS. CDR3 sequence: CASIIFVEGQSKQPQHF. CDR3 in DNA: TGTGCCAGCATTATCTTCGTTGAGGGACAGAGTAAGCAGCCCCAGCATTTT.

This clonotype is classed as large (0.1 to 1%). The J gene is TRBJ2-1, the V gene TRBV11-2; 9 bases line up with TRBD2. The J segment lost 8 bases and the V segment lost 1 base, leaving 6 bases of the junction unmatched. The CDR3 covers 15 residues. Germline V CDR1 and CDR2: SGHAT, FQNNGV. CDR3 coding DNA: TGTGCCAGCAGCTTAGGGGCGGGGGGGCGGCATGAGCAGTTCTTC. It encodes CASSLGAGGRHEQFF.

This clonotype was counted a few times. The chain has TRBV10-3 and TRBJ1-2; perhaps TRBD1 as D (6 bases). This CDR3 has 18 residues. Trimming stripped 10 bases from V and 0 bases from J, with 27 bases between. CDR1 is ENHRY, CDR2 SYGVKD, per germline. The CDR3 loop reads CATNPGAWGAVANYGYTF. CDR3 DNA: TGTGCCACCAACCCAGGGGCCTGGGGGGCGGTGGCTAACTATGGCTACACCTTC.

The chain links TRBV9 to TRBJ1-1; D not resolved. The germline V gene encodes CDR1 SGDLS and CDR2 YYNGEE. V was clipped by 4 bases and J by 4 bases, with 20 bases between them. CDR3 size: 16 residues. The CDR3 sequence is CASSPTERRAATEAFF. In nucleotides, the CDR3 is TGTGCCAGCAGCCCCACCGAAAGGCGGGCGGCCACTGAAGCTTTCTTT.

This clonotype has a handful of counts. V is TRBV6-1 and J is TRBJ1-5; TRBD1 might be the D (5 bases). V was shortened by 5 bases and J by 9 bases, with 17 bases between the two germline ends. The germline V gene has CDR1 MNHNS and CDR2 SASEGT. The CDR3 spans 14 residues. The CDR3 DNA sequence: TGTGCCAGCAGTCCGCGGGGTAATCAGGGGCCCCAGCATTTT. Its translation is CASSPRGNQGPQHF.

This clonotype counts as medium-sized (0.01 to 0.1%). V and J are TRBV27 and TRBJ2-3; D not certain. CDR3 length: 14 residues. V lost 8 bases, J lost 3 bases, and 15 bases lay in between. CDR1 and CDR2 from the germline V gene are MNHEY and SMNVEV (reference sequence). CDR3 residues: CASGRMGITDTQYF. The CDR3 DNA reads TGTGCCAGCGGTAGAATGGGAATAACAGATACGCAGTATTTT.

This clonotype is labeled medium-sized. The CDR3, as DNA: TGTGCCAGCTTAGATGGGGGCGTGAGTGAAAAACTGTTTTTT. Protein sequence: CASLDGGVSEKLFF. The rearrangement links TRBV2 to TRBJ1-4; D might be TRBD1 (6 bases). This CDR3 has 14 amino acids. The germline gives CDR1 SNHLY, CDR2 FYNNEI. Trimming removed 8 bases at V and 7 bases at J, with 17 bases between.

The chain employs TRBV20-1 and TRBJ2-5; TRBD2 might be the D (6 bases). The CDR3 has 15 amino acids. Trimming left V 0 bases short and J 1 base short, with 12 bases between. CDR1 and CDR2 (germline): DFQATT, SNEGSKA (reference sequence). CDR3 sequence (DNA): TGCAGTGCTAGAGATGGGGCTAGCGCCCAAGAGACCCAGTACTTC. Amino acid sequence: CSARDGASAQETQYF.

This chain connects TRBV18 to TRBJ1-1; D ambiguous. Per the germline V gene, CDR1 is KGHSH and CDR2 is LQKENI. Trimming removed 6 bases at V and 10 bases at J, with 18 bases between. The CDR3 is made up of 13 amino acids. This CDR3 is CASSQDPKGGAFF. The CDR3 DNA reads TGTGCCAGCTCCCAAGACCCTAAGGGTGGAGCTTTCTTT.

The rearrangement links TRBV7-8 to TRBJ1-1; no definite D call. With 3 bases removed from V and 8 bases from J, the gap between germline ends came to 7 bases. The CDR3 is made up of 11 amino acids. Germline-derived CDR1 and CDR2 are SGHVS and FQNEAQ. The CDR3 loop reads CASSFGYEAFF. CDR3 DNA: TGTGCCAGCAGCTTCGGGTACGAAGCTTTCTTT.

In its sample, this clonotype was seen a few times. V usage is TRBV6-1 and J usage is TRBJ2-7; D might be TRBD1 or TRBD2, each matching 5 bases. This CDR3 is 15 amino acids long. Germline CDR1 is MNHNS and CDR2 is SASEGT. The V gene lost 6 bases and the J gene lost 2 bases, with 17 bases spanning the gap. CDR3 amino acids: CASRQKGPSTYEQYF. In DNA, the CDR3 is TGTGCCAGCAGACAGAAGGGACCGTCTACCTACGAGCAGTACTTC.

The chain carries TRBV20-1 and TRBJ1-6, with D hard to call. The CDR3 loop spans 12 amino acids. Germline V CDR1 and CDR2: DFQATT, SNEGSKA (reference sequence). V lost 0 bases and J lost 8, with 5 bases in between. CDR3 in amino acids: CSARDLDSPLHF. Written as DNA, the CDR3 is TGCAGTGCTAGAGATTTGGATTCACCCCTCCACTTT.

This chain joins TRBV10-3 and TRBJ1-2; D possibly corresponds to TRBD1 (6 bases). The CDR3 runs to 13 residues. CDR1 and CDR2 (germline): ENHRY, SYGVKD. V was shortened by 11 bases and J by 6 bases, with 19 bases between the two germline ends. Here the CDR3 reads CAVQLTQGNGYTF. The CDR3 coding sequence is TGTGCCGTACAACTCACTCAGGGGAATGGCTACACCTTC.

V and J are TRBV20-1 and TRBJ2-1; 10 bases match TRBD1. This CDR3 is 16 amino acids long. Germline CDR1 DFQATT, CDR2 SNEGSKA (reference sequence). Trimming cost V 1 base and J 5 bases; bases outside gene matches: 8. CDR3 protein: CSARVFGGTGDNEQFF. The CDR3 region has the DNA TGCAGTGCTAGAGTTTTTGGCGGGACAGGGGACAATGAGCAGTTCTTC.

By share, this clonotype ranks as medium-sized. The chain couples TRBV29-1 to TRBJ1-2, with 9 bases lining up with TRBD1. The length of the CDR3 is 15 residues. Germline CDR1 reads SQVTM; CDR2 reads ANQGSEA. The V gene end was trimmed by 4 bases and the J gene end by 0 bases; junction bases not matched to a gene: 6. The chain's CDR3 is CSVGTGAVTNYGYTF. In DNA, the CDR3 is TGCAGCGTTGGGACAGGGGCTGTCACTAACTATGGCTACACCTTC.

The V gene is TRBV30, the J gene TRBJ2-7; maybe TRBD2 (6 bases). Germline CDR1 GTSNPN, CDR2 SVGIG (reference sequence). The V end lost 0 bases, the J end lost 5 bases, and 11 bases lay between the germline ends. The CDR3 consists of 13 residues. CDR3 in amino acids: CAWSVIGRHEQYF. The DNA of the CDR3 is TGTGCCTGGAGTGTAATAGGGAGGCACGAGCAGTACTTC.

This clonotype was counted a few times. V usage is TRBV27 and J usage is TRBJ2-5, with D possibly matching TRBD1 (6 bases). This CDR3 contains 15 residues. V was cut by 9 bases and J by 5 bases, with 22 bases left in between. Per the germline V gene, CDR1 is MNHEY and CDR2 is SMNVEV (reference sequence). The CDR3 spells CASSPYRDLQETQYF. The CDR3 DNA sequence: TGTGCCAGTTCCCCCTACAGGGACCTCCAGGAGACCCAGTACTTC.

V gene TRBV12-3 or TRBV12-4 combines with J gene TRBJ1-1; D perhaps matches TRBD1 (6 bases). V was cut by 4 bases and J by 6 bases, with 15 bases left in between. The CDR3 covers 14 residues. The chain's CDR3 is CASSWGGGYPEAFF. The CDR3 DNA reads TGTGCCAGCAGTTGGGGGGGCGGGTACCCTGAAGCTTTCTTT.

By sample fraction, this clonotype is medium-sized (0.01 to 0.1%). V and J are TRBV5-4 and TRBJ1-1; D unresolved. The V gene lost 0 bases and the J gene lost 4 bases, with 10 bases spanning the gap. The CDR3 is 14 amino acids. Germline lookup yields CDR1 SGHNT and CDR2 YYREEE (reference sequence). In DNA, the CDR3 is TGTGCCAGCAGCTTGGAACGGGCCGTCACTGAAGCTTTCTTT. It yields the protein CASSLERAVTEAFF. Full variable domain (missing parts from reference TRBV5-4 and TRBJ1-1): ETGVTQSPTHLIKTRGQQVTLRCSSQSGHNTVSWYQQALGQGPQFIFQYYREEENGRGNFPPRFSGLQFPNYSSELNVNALELDDSALYLCASSLERAVTEAFFGQGTRLTVV.